By frequency, the clone carrying this TCR beta chain is medium-sized. No antigen is known for it. The source of the sample is a study of T cell clusters in autoimmune cytopenias. Study context: TRB sequencing had a median approximately 50,000 reads and approximately 2,200 distinct clonotypes per sample. Study conclusions and caveats: The T cell clusters came from computational analysis alone and lack functional validation. Healthy donors had almost three-fold more exclusive TRB clusters than active autoimmune hepatitis patients. Comparing secondary cytopenia with chronic lymphocytic leukemia showed no cluster-lack signature, apparently masked by lymphoma repertoire.

The V gene's germline CDR1 is MNHEY and CDR2 SVGEGT. CDR3 length equals 12 residues. About 39,000 genome equivalents of blood DNA were amplified for TRB. One tube held mixed TRB-A and TRB-B primer pools for touch-down PCR. TCRdb derives one entry per CDR3 protein from the multiplex PCR reads, leaving out DNA. The table lists 450 to 600 distinct CDR3 sequences. The sample comprised peripheral blood. The V and J genes are TRBV6-2 or TRBV6-3 and TRBJ2-7. This receptor was taken from a human donor with an autoimmune cytopenia or autoimmune hepatitis (not recorded which). The CDR3 is CASSSYGVEQYF.